These 17 T cell receptor beta chains were all obtained from the same sample, sequenced in a study of T cells after yellow fever vaccination. Each CDR3 protein gets one entry after TCRdb re-called the 5' RACE reads with MiXCR. The repertoire holds under 200,000 distinct CDR3 sequences, with approximately 10% as singletons. The material sequenced was CD8+ T cells sorted from PBMCs, taken 15 days after the yellow fever booster vaccination. The source of these receptors is a young man who received the YFV17D yellow fever vaccine.

This clonotype was seen more than once but under ten times. The V call is TRBV18, the J call TRBJ2-5, with TRBD1 matching 9 bases. After removal of 3 bases from V and 2 bases from J, the junction contained 7 bases not matched to a gene. In germline, CDR1 is KGHSH, CDR2 LQKENI. The CDR3 length is 16 residues. CDR3 sequence reads: CASSPKLGQGQETQYF. In nucleotides, the CDR3 is TGTGCCAGCTCACCGAAATTAGGACAGGGGCAAGAGACCCAGTACTTC.

Here the CDR3 DNA reads TGTGCCAGCAGGTCGACCGGGACAGGGAATTCCGAGCAGTACTTC. Amino acid sequence: CASRSTGTGNSEQYF. The chain recombines TRBV7-9 with TRBJ2-7, with 9 bases fitting TRBD1. CDR1 SEHNR and CDR2 FQNEAQ come from the germline V gene (reference sequence). V lost 6 bases and J lost 6; bases outside the gene matches: 12. The CDR3 length is 15 residues.

This chain connects TRBV2 to TRBJ2-1, with a possible D match to TRBD2 (6 bases). Trimming stripped 3 bases from V and 8 bases from J, with 17 bases between. Germline CDR1 and CDR2: SNHLY and FYNNEI. The CDR3 covers 15 residues. CDR3 in DNA: TGTGCCAGCAGTGACGGTCCCGCGGGGCGCCATGAGCAGTTCTTC. Translation gives CASSDGPAGRHEQFF. The variable domain in full, with the rest retrieved from reference TRBV2 and TRBJ2-1, is EPEVTQTPSHQVTQMGQEVILRCVPISNHLYFYWYRQILGQKVEFLVSFYNNEISEKSEIFDDQFSVERPDGSNFTLKIRSTKLEDSAMYFCASSDGPAGRHEQFFGPGTRLTVL.

The chain carries TRBV6-5 and TRBJ2-3; possibly TRBD1 or TRBD2 for D (6 bases each). V gave up 6 bases and J gave up 2 bases, with 18 bases separating them. Germline V gene sequence: CDR1 MNHEY, CDR2 SVGAGI. CDR3 size: 16 residues. As DNA, the CDR3 is TGTGCCAGCAGCTCCGGGTATGGGGGGCCCACAGATACGCAGTATTTT. Its translation: CASSSGYGGPTDTQYF.

This clonotype was counted only a few times. V is TRBV30 and J is TRBJ1-1; D is ambiguous. The ends were cut back, 0 bases at V and 13 bases at J, with 18 bases in the middle. Germline values: CDR1 GTSNPN, CDR2 SVGIG (reference sequence). This CDR3 is 13 amino acids long. The CDR3 loop is CAWSVPQIPVGFF. The CDR3 coding sequence is TGTGCCTGGAGTGTACCCCAGATTCCGGTCGGTTTCTTT.

This clonotype was seen repeatedly, ten times or more. The chain is built from TRBV7-9 and TRBJ2-3, with D tentatively TRBD2 (5 bases). The CDR3 extends over 16 amino acids. The V end lost 1 base, the J end lost 4 bases, and 15 bases lay between the germline ends. The germline CDR1 and CDR2 sequences are SEHNR and FQNEAQ (reference sequence). Here the CDR3 reads CASSLGRSRAADTQYF. The CDR3 DNA sequence: TGTGCCAGCAGCTTAGGGAGGTCCCGAGCCGCAGATACGCAGTATTTT.

On this clonotype: One junction end does not reproduce the germline sequence, and a read error may be involved. J is TRBJ1-2 and V is TRBV4-2, with 10 bases lining up with TRBD1. This CDR3 has 15 amino acids. CDR1 and CDR2 from the germline V gene are LGHNA and YNFKEQ. CDR3 in DNA: TGTTCCAGCAGCCAAGATATGGGGACAGGGGATGGCTACACCTTC. This gives the protein CSSSQDMGTGDGYTF.

The CDR3 DNA reads TGTGCCATCAGCGCTAGCGGGGGGCACGAGCAGTACTTC. This codes for CAISASGGHEQYF. The chain is built from TRBV10-3 and TRBJ2-7; 11 bases fit TRBD2. The CDR3 is 13 residues long. After removal of 6 bases from V and 5 bases from J, the junction contained 3 bases not matched to a gene. Germline V gene data show CDR1 as ENHRY and CDR2 as SYGVKD.

In DNA form, the CDR3 reads TGTGCCAGCAGTTTCAGGGAGGACACTGAAGCTTTCTTT. As protein: CASSFREDTEAFF. The V gene is TRBV28, the J gene TRBJ1-1, with D maybe TRBD1 (5 bases). CDR3 size: 13 residues. Germline V gene lookup returns CDR1 MDHEN and CDR2 SYDVKM. The V and J ends lost 3 bases and 3 bases respectively, with 8 bases between them.

This clonotype occurred a few times. The J gene is TRBJ2-7, the V gene TRBV19; maybe TRBD2 (5 bases). The CDR3 totals 13 residues. Trimming took 6 bases from V and 0 from J, leaving 9 bases between them. Germline CDR1 LNHDA, CDR2 SQIVND (reference sequence). For the CDR3, the DNA is TGTGCCAGTAGCGCCCGGGGCTCCTACGAGCAGTACGTC. Residues: CASSARGSYEQYV.

The chain links TRBV7-9 to TRBJ2-6; 10 bases are shared with TRBD1. The V and J ends lost 4 bases and 3 bases, in that order; junction bases with no gene match: 12. Germline CDR1 and CDR2: SEHNR and FQNEAQ (reference sequence). The CDR3 spans 19 residues. As DNA, the CDR3 is TGTGCCAGCAGCTCAACCCGGGACAGGGGTAGAGGTGGGGCCAACGTCCTGACTTTC. Protein sequence: CASSSTRDRGRGGANVLTF. Based on the CDR3 plus reference TRBV7-9 and TRBJ2-6, the full variable domain is DTGVSQNPRHKITKRGQNVTFRCDPISEHNRLYWYRQTLGQGPEFLTYFQNEAQLEKSRLLSDRFSAERPKGSFSTLEIQRTEQGDSAMYLCASSSTRDRGRGGANVLTFGAGSRLTVL.

The table lists this clonotype with a few counts. The chain joins TRBV6-2 or TRBV6-3 to TRBJ2-5, with 9 bases matching TRBD1. J gave up 1 base and V 0 bases, and 9 bases lay outside the gene matches. CDR1 is MNHEY, CDR2 SVGEGT, per germline. The CDR3 covers 18 residues. The DNA of the CDR3 is TGTGCCAGCAGTTACTCGGTCTCCGGGACAGGGAGCCAAGAGACCCAGTACTTC. As protein: CASSYSVSGTGSQETQYF.

This clonotype was seen a few times. The chain couples TRBV6-2 or TRBV6-3 to TRBJ2-2; 10 bases are shared with TRBD2. The CDR3 is made up of 16 amino acids. Germline assignment: CDR1 MNHEY and CDR2 SVGEGT. V lost 5 bases to trimming and J lost 0 bases; unmatched junction nucleotides: 3. The CDR3 here is CASSTTSGANTGELFF. CDR3 in DNA: TGTGCCAGCAGTACAACTAGCGGGGCGAACACCGGGGAGCTGTTTTTT.

This sequence joins TRBV7-3 and TRBJ2-1, with 12 bases fitting TRBD2. The CDR3 is made up of 15 amino acids. Germline V gene sequence: CDR1 SGHTA, CDR2 FQGTGA. The J segment lost 9 bases and the V segment lost 5 bases, leaving 8 bases of the junction unmatched. The CDR3 loop is CASSATSGGWAEQFF. The CDR3 DNA reads TGTGCCAGCAGCGCCACTAGCGGGGGGTGGGCTGAGCAGTTCTTC.

The chain links TRBV5-1 to TRBJ2-7; TRBD1 aligns across 9 bases. V lost 4 bases and J lost 4; bases outside the gene matches: 12. Germline CDR1 and CDR2: SGHRS and YFSETQ. There are 16 residues in the CDR3. CDR3 residues: CASSVLGPQGAYEQYF. The CDR3 nucleotides are TGCGCCAGCAGCGTACTCGGCCCACAGGGGGCTTACGAGCAGTACTTC.

This clonotype was found a few times. CDR3 bases: TGTGCCAGCAGTCGTCCGGGACAAGGTACCCTAGAGCAGTACGTC. Its protein product is CASSRPGQGTLEQYV. The J gene is TRBJ2-7, the V gene TRBV6-1, with TRBD1 as a possible D gene (6 bases). Germline loops: CDR1 MNHNS, CDR2 SASEGT. The CDR3 is 15 residues long. Trimming left V 5 bases short and J 7 bases short, with 21 bases between.

The V call is TRBV5-1, the J call TRBJ2-7; 9 bases are a match to TRBD1. CDR1 and CDR2 from the germline V gene are SGHRS and YFSETQ. The CDR3 sequence is 14 residues long. With 0 bases clipped from V and 5 bases from J, the junction kept 3 bases outside the gene matches. Written as DNA, the CDR3 is TGCGCCAGCAGCTTGGCCAGGACAGGGGACGAGCAGTACTTC. It specifies CASSLARTGDEQYF.